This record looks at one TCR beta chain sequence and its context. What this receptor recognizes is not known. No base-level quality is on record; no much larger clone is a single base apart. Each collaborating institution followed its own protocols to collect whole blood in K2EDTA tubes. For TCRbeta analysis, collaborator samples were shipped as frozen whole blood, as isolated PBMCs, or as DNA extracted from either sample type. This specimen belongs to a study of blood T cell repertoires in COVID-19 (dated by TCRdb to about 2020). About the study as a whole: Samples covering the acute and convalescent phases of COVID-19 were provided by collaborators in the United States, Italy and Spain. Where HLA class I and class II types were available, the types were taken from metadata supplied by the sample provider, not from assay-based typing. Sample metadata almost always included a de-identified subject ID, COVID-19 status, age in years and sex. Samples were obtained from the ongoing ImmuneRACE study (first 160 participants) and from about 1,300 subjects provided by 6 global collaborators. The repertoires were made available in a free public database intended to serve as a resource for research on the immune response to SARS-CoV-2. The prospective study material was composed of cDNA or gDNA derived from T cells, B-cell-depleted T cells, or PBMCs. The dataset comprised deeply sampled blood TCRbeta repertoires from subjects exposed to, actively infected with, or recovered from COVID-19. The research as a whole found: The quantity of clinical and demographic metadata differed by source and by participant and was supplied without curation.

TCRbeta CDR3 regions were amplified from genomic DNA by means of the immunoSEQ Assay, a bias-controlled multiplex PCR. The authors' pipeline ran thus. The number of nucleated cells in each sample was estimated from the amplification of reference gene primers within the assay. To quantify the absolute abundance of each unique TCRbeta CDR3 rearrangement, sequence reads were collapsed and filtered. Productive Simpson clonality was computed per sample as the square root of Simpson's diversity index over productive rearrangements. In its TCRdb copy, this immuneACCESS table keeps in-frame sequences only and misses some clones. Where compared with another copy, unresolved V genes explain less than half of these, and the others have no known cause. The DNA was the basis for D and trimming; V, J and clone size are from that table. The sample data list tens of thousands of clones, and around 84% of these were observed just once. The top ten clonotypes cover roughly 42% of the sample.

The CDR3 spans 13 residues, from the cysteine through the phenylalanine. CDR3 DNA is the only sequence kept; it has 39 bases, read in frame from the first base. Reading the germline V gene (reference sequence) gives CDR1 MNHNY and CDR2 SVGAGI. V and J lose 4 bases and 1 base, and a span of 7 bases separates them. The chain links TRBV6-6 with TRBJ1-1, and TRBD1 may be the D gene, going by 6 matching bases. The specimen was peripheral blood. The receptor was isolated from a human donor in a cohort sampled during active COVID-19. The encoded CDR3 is CASSSQGNTEAFF. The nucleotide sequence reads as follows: TGTGCCAGCAGTTCACAGGGGAACACTGAAGCTTTCTTT.